Below, 8 T cell receptor beta chains from the same sample are listed, as sequenced in a study of shared clonotypes between healthy human individuals. The repertoire was sequenced with immunoSEQ multiplex PCR; TCRdb's copy has only in-frame clones and lacks some. The table lists about 520,000 clones, approximately 80% of them singletons. The sample comprised PBMCs. These receptors were obtained from a woman aged 40 to 50 in good health. Some clones in this sample may be carry-over from other donors' samples.

The chain combines TRBV5-4 with TRBJ2-1; TRBD2 might be the D (6 bases). Trimming cost V 5 bases and J 0 bases, with 12 bases left between them. The length of the CDR3 is 15 residues. CDR1 and CDR2 (germline): SGHNT, YYREEE (reference sequence). The CDR3 sequence: CASSLATSSYNEQFF. The CDR3 DNA is TGTGCCAGCAGTCTAGCGACCAGCTCCTACAATGAGCAGTTCTTC.

V is TRBV7-6 and J is TRBJ2-7; 11 bases fit TRBD1. CDR1 is SGHVS, CDR2 FNYEAQ, per germline. V was pared by 5 bases and J by 5 bases, with 8 bases of the junction left unmatched. The CDR3 is 15 residues long. The CDR3 coding sequence is TGTGCCAGCAGCCTCCGGGACAGGGGGACCCACGAGCAGTACTTC. Translated: CASSLRDRGTHEQYF.

The chain employs TRBV7-3 and TRBJ2-1, with TRBD2 matching over 11 bases. Germline CDR1 reads SGHTA; CDR2 reads FQGTGA. This CDR3 spans 16 amino acids. The V gene end was trimmed by 5 bases and the J gene end by 9 bases; junction bases not matched to a gene: 12. The CDR3 DNA follows: TGTGCCAGCAGCCCCGGACTAGCGGGTTCCCAGGGTGAGCAGTTCTTC. Encoded protein: CASSPGLAGSQGEQFF.

The chain couples TRBV18 to TRBJ2-3, with D maybe TRBD2 (6 bases). V shed 2 bases and J shed 3 bases, with 15 bases lying between them. CDR3 length: 16 residues. Germline lookup yields CDR1 KGHSH and CDR2 LQKENI. The CDR3 reads CASSPSGMGGTDTQYF. In DNA, the CDR3 is TGTGCCAGCTCACCAAGCGGAATGGGGGGAACAGATACGCAGTATTTT.

This clone was picked up many times. The V and J genes are TRBV4-1 and TRBJ1-2; 8 nucleotides agree with TRBD1. J lost 3 bases, V lost 3 bases, and 6 bases had no gene match. The CDR3 covers 15 residues. Germline-derived CDR1 and CDR2 are MGHRA and YSYEKL. This chain's CDR3 is CASSQPGQADYGYTF. CDR3 bases: TGCGCCAGCAGCCAGCCGGGACAGGCAGACTATGGCTACACCTTC.

Worth noting for this clone: The identical CDR3 is also encoded by other nucleotide sequences in the sample. The rearrangement joins TRBV7-9 to TRBJ2-2; D remains ambiguous. Germline V gene data show CDR1 as SEHNR and CDR2 as FQNEAQ (reference sequence). CDR3 length equals 14 residues. V lost 2 bases, J lost 2 bases, and 6 bases lay in between. The chain's CDR3 is CASSLRPNTGELFF. CDR3 sequence (DNA): TGTGCCAGCAGCTTACGACCCAACACCGGGGAGCTGTTTTTT.

On this clone itself: The same CDR3 also results from other DNA sequences found in this sample. The chain is built from TRBV19 and TRBJ2-3; possible D gene TRBD2, 5 bases. V was clipped by 2 bases and J by 3 bases, with 6 bases between them. The CDR3 is 13 residues long. Germline CDR1 is LNHDA and CDR2 is SQIVND (reference sequence). The DNA for the CDR3 is TGTGCCAGTAGTATACGGGGAACAGATACGCAGTATTTT. Translating it yields CASSIRGTDTQYF.

This clone has a single count. The J gene is TRBJ2-6, the V gene TRBV30; 9 nucleotides match TRBD1. After removal of 2 bases from V and 2 bases from J, the junction contained 4 bases not matched to a gene. The germline CDR1 and CDR2 sequences are GTSNPN and SVGIG (reference sequence). The CDR3 totals 16 residues. CDR3 coding DNA: TGTGCCTGGAGTCAGGACAGGGGCCCTGGGGCCAACGTCCTGACTTTC. Amino acids: CAWSQDRGPGANVLTF.